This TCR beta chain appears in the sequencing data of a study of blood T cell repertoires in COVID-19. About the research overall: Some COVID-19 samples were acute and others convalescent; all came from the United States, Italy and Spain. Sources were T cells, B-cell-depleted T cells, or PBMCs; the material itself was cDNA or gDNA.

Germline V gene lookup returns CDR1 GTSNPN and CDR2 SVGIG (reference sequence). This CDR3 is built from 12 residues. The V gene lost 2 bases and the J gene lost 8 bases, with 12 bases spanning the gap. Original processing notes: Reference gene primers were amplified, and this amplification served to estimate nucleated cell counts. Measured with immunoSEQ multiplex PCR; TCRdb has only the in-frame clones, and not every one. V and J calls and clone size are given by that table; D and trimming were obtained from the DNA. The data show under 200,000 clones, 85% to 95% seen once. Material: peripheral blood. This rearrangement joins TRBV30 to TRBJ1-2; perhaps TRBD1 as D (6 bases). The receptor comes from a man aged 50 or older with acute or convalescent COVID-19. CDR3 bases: TGTGCCTGGAGTCTCGGACAGCTCGGCTACACCTTC. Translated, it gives CAWSLGQLGYTF.